These T cell receptor beta chains were read from a single sample in a study of shared clonotypes between healthy human individuals. TCRdb keeps only in-frame clones here, not all; method: immunoSEQ multiplex PCR. The sample gives around 500,000 clones, 76% of which show up once; 10% to 15% is in the top ten. The source material was PBMCs. The source of these receptors is a woman aged 40 to 50 in good health. Some clones in this sample may be carry-over from other donors' samples. CDR3s include the opening cysteine and the closing phenylalanine or tryptophan. A D gene is named only where the DNA matches it firmly. Not every row has a clone size; where given, it reads once, few, many or a size class.

TRBD1	NA	TRBV18	TRBJ1-1	14	TGTGCCAGCTCACCGGGCACAGGGGGCACTGAAGCTTTCTTT	CASSPGTGGTEAFF
NA	NA	TRBV5-4	TRBJ2-5	14	TGTGCCAGCAGCTTACAGGGTTCACGAGAGACCCAGTACTTC	CASSLQGSRETQYF
NA	NA	TRBV18	TRBJ1-1	13	TGTGCCAGCTCAGGATACAGGGAGTCGGAAGCTTTCTTT	CASSGYRESEAFF
TRBD1	many	TRBV11-3	TRBJ2-5	14	TGTGCCAGCAGCCCCGGGACAGCTGAGGGGACCCAGTACTTC	CASSPGTAEGTQYF
NA	NA	TRBV21-1	TRBJ2-5	16	TGTGCCAGCGGGCCCCGACAGGGGGTAAATAAAGAGACCCAGTACTTC	CASGPRQGVNKETQYF
NA	NA	TRBV7-3	TRBJ2-5	16	TGTGCCAGCAGCAGCACCCCAGGACGATTAGGTGGGACCCAGTACTTC	CASSSTPGRLGGTQYF
NA	NA	TRBV11-2	TRBJ1-6	18	TGTGCCAGCAGCTTAGTGCCAGCCCTTAAGCCCTATAATTCACCCCTCCACTTT	CASSLVPALKPYNSPLHF
NA	NA	TRBV28	TRBJ2-7	14	TGTGCCAGCAGTTTAAGCCAGGCGCTATACGAGCAGTACTTC	CASSLSQALYEQYF
NA	NA	TRBV7-3	TRBJ1-1	13	TGTGCCAGCAGCTTAATTGTGAGCACTGAAGCTTTCTTT	CASSLIVSTEAFF
TRBD2	NA	TRBV7-8	TRBJ2-5	15	TGTGCCAGCAGCTTTTTAAGCGGGAGACAAGAGACCCAGTACTTC	CASSFLSGRQETQYF
NA	NA	TRBV7-2	TRBJ2-5	12	TGTGCCAGCAGCCGCCCGGGGGAGACCCAGTACTTC	CASSRPGETQYF
TRBD1	NA	TRBV5-1	TRBJ1-2	13	TGCGCCAGCAGCGAGAGGGGGCTGGATGGCTACACCTTC	CASSERGLDGYTF
NA	once	TRBV13	TRBJ1-2	18	TGTGCCAGCAGCTTATCATGGGAGGGATCTAAAACCAACTATGGCTACACCTTC	CASSLSWEGSKTNYGYTF
NA	NA	TRBV28	TRBJ1-1	15	TGTGCCAGCAGTTCGAGTCCCAGGGAGAACACTGAAGCTTTCTTT	CASSSSPRENTEAFF
NA	NA	TRBV2	TRBJ2-1	17	TGTGCCAGCAGTGAAGCGACCCCCGGTGCAGGATACAATGAGCAGTTCTTC	CASSEATPGAGYNEQFF
TRBD1	NA	TRBV7-3	TRBJ1-2	17	TGTGCCAGCAGCTCCAACCCACCCGGGACAGGGAGGAGAAGCTACACCTTC	CASSSNPPGTGRRSYTF
TRBD2	NA	TRBV7-3	TRBJ2-7	12	TGTGCCAGCAGCCGGGAGGGGAGGGAGGAGGACTTC	CASSREGREEDF
NA	NA	TRBV5-1	TRBJ2-7	13	TGCGCCAGCAGCTCGGGAAACTCCTACGAGCAGTACTTC	CASSSGNSYEQYF
TRBD1	NA	TRBV19	TRBJ1-5	15	TGTGCCAGTAACCCCGACAGGGGTCGGAATCAGCCCCAGCATTTT	CASNPDRGRNQPQHF
NA	NA	TRBV5-1	TRBJ1-2	14	TGCGCCAGCAGCTTGACCAACAGTGACTATGGCTACACCTTC	CASSLTNSDYGYTF
NA	few	TRBV28	TRBJ2-7	15	TGTGCCAGCGGGTTTATAGGGGGTCTGACCTACGAGCAGTACTTC	CASGFIGGLTYEQYF
TRBD2	once	TRBV12-5	TRBJ2-1	16	TGTGCTAGTGGTTTCGACGCGGGAGGGACCTACAATGAGCAGTTCTTC	CASGFDAGGTYNEQFF
NA	NA	TRBV5-1	TRBJ1-1	13	TGCGCCAGCAGCTCGGCACCGAACACTGAAGCTTTCTTT	CASSSAPNTEAFF
NA	NA	TRBV27	TRBJ2-3	16	TGTGCCAGCAGCTCTGTAGCGGCTTCCCGCACAGATACGCAGTATTTT	CASSSVAASRTDTQYF
NA	NA	TRBV27	TRBJ2-6	16	TGTGCCAGCAGTCCGGGACGGATCTCTGGGGCCAACGTCCTGACTTTC	CASSPGRISGANVLTF
NA	NA	TRBV2	TRBJ1-5	13	TGTGCCAGCAGTGGGGGCATCACTCAGCCCCAGCATTTT	CASSGGITQPQHF
TRBD1	NA	TRBV18	TRBJ2-4	17	TGTGCCAGCTCACCCGGGACAGGGGTTGGAGCCAAAAACATTCAGTACTTC	CASSPGTGVGAKNIQYF
NA	few	TRBV28	TRBJ1-5	12	TGTGCCACCGCTGGCCCCAATCAGCCCCAGCATTTT	CATAGPNQPQHF
NA	NA	TRBV9	TRBJ2-1	13	TGTGCCAGCAGCGTTCAGGGGTCCTATGAGCAGTTCTTC	CASSVQGSYEQFF
TRBD2	NA	TRBV7-9	TRBJ2-7	14	TGTGCCAGCAGAGCGGGAGGGAGCTCCTACGAGCAGTACTTC	CASRAGGSSYEQYF
TRBD1	NA	TRBV7-9	TRBJ2-5	16	TGTGCCAGCAGCTTAGGGACAGGGGGCCAGGAAGAGACCCAGTACTTC	CASSLGTGGQEETQYF
NA	NA	TRBV29-1	TRBJ1-2	13	TGCAGCGCCACACGGGGGGGCGGCTATGGCTACACCTTC	CSATRGGGYGYTF
NA	NA	TRBV2	TRBJ2-5	14	TGTGCCAGCAGTGTGCAGGGGGGAGGAGAGACCCAGTACTTC	CASSVQGGGETQYF